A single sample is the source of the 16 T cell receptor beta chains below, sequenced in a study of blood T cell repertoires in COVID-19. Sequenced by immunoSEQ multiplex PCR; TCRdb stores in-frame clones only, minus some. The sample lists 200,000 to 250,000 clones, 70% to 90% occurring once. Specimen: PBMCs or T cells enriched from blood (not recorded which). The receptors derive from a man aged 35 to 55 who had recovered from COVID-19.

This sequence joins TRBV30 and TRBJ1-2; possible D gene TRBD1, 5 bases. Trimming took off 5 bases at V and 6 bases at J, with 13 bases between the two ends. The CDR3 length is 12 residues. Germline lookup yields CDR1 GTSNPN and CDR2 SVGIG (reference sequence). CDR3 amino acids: CAWGSPGNGYTF. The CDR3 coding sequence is TGTGCCTGGGGATCACCAGGGAATGGCTACACCTTC.

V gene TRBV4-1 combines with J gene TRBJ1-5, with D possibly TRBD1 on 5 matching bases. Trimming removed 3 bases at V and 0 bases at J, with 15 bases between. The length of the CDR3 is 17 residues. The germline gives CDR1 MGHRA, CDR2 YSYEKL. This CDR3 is CASSQTHGRDSNQPQHF. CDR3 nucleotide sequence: TGCGCCAGCAGCCAGACCCATGGCAGGGATAGCAATCAGCCCCAGCATTTT.

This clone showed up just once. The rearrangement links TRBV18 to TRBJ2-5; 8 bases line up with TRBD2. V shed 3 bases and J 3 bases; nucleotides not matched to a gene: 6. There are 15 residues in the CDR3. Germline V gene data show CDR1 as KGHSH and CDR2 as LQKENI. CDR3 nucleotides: TGTGCCAGCTCACCTCTAGCGGGTAACAAAGAGACCCAGTACTTC. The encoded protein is CASSPLAGNKETQYF.

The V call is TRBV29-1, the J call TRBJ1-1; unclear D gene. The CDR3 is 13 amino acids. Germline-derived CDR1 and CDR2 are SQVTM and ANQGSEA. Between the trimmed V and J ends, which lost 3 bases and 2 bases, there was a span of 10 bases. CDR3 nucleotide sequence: TGCAGCGTTGAGAGAAACTCAAACACTGAAGCTTTCTTT. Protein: CSVERNSNTEAFF.

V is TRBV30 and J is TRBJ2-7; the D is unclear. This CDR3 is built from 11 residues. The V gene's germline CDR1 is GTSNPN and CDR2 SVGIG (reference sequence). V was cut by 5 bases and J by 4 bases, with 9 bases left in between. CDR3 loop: CAWQMNYEQYF. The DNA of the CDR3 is TGTGCCTGGCAGATGAATTACGAGCAGTACTTC.

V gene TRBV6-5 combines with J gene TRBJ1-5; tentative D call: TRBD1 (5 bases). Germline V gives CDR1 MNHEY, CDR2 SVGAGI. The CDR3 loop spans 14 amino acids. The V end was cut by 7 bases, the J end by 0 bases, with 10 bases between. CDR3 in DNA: TGTGCCAGCACTCAGGGTTATAGCAATCAGCCCCAGCATTTT. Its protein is CASTQGYSNQPQHF.

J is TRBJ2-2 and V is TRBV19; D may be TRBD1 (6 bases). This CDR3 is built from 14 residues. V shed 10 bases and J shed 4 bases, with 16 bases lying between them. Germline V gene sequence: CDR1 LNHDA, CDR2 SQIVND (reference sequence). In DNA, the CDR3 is TGTGCCATCAGGGGCCAATCCTCCACCGGGGAGCTGTTTTTT. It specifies CAIRGQSSTGELFF.

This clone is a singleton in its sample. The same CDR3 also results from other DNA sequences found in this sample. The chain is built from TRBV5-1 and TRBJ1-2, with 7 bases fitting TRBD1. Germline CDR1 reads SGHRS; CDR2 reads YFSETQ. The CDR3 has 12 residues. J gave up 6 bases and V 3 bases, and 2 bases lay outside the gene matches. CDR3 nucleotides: TGCGCCAGCAGCTCCCAGGGGGATGGCTACACCTTC. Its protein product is CASSSQGDGYTF.

The CDR3 here is CATGSGTGDGYTF. The DNA of the CDR3 is TGTGCCACAGGATCCGGGACAGGGGACGGCTACACCTTC. The rearrangement joins TRBV6-5 to TRBJ1-2, with 10 nucleotides matching TRBD1. CDR3 length equals 13 residues. Germline CDR1 is MNHEY and CDR2 is SVGAGI. Trimming cost V 10 bases and J 8 bases; bases outside gene matches: 10.

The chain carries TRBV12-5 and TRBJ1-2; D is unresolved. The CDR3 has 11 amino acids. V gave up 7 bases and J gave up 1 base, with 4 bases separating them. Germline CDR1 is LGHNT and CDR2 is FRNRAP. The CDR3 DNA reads TGTGCTAGTGAGAGTAACTATGGCTACACCTTC. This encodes CASESNYGYTF.

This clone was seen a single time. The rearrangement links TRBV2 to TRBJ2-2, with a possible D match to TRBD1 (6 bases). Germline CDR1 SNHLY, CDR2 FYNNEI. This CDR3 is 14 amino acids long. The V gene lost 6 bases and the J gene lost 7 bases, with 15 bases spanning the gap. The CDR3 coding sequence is TGTGCCAGCAGAGATACAGGGTCCGTCGGGGAGCTGTTTTTT. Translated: CASRDTGSVGELFF. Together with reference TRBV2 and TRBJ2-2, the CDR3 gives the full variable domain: EPEVTQTPSHQVTQMGQEVILRCVPISNHLYFYWYRQILGQKVEFLVSFYNNEISEKSEIFDDQFSVERPDGSNFTLKIRSTKLEDSAMYFCASRDTGSVGELFFGEGSRLTVL.

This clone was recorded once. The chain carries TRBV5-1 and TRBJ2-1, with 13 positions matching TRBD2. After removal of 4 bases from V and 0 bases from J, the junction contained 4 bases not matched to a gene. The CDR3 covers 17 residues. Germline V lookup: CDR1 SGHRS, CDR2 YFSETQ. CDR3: CASSRTSGGFSYNEQFF. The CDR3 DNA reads TGCGCCAGCAGCCGGACTAGCGGGGGATTCTCCTACAATGAGCAGTTCTTC. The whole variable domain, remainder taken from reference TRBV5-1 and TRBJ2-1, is KAGVTQTPRYLIKTRGQQVTLSCSPISGHRSVSWYQQTPGQGLQFLFEYFSETQRNKGNFPGRFSGRQFSNSRSEMNVSTLELGDSALYLCASSRTSGGFSYNEQFFGPGTRLTVL.

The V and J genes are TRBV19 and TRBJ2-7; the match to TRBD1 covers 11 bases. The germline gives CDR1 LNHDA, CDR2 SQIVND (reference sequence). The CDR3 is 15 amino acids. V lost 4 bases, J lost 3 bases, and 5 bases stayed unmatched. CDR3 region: CASSTGTGGVYEQYF. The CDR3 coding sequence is TGTGCCAGTAGTACCGGGACAGGGGGGGTCTACGAGCAGTACTTC.

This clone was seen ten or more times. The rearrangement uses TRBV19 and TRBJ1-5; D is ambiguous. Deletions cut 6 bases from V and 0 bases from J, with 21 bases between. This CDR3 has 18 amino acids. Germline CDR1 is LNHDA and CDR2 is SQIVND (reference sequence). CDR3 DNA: TGTGCCAGTAGCCACAGAAGGATCGTCGGGGATAGCAATCAGCCCCAGCATTTT. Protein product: CASSHRRIVGDSNQPQHF.

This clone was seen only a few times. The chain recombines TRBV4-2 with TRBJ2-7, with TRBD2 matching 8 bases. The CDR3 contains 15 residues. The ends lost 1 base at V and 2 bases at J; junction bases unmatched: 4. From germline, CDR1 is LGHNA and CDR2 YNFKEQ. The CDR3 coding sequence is TGTGCCAGCAGCCAAGGAGGGACTAGGGCCTACGAGCAGTACTTC. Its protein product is CASSQGGTRAYEQYF.

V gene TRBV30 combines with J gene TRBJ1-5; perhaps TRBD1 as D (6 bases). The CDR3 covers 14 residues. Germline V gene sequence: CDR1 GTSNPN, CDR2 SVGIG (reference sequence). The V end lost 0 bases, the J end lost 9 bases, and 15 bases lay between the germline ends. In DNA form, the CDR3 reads TGTGCCTGGAGTGTACTGGCAGGGGCTAGGCCCCAGCATTTT. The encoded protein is CAWSVLAGARPQHF.